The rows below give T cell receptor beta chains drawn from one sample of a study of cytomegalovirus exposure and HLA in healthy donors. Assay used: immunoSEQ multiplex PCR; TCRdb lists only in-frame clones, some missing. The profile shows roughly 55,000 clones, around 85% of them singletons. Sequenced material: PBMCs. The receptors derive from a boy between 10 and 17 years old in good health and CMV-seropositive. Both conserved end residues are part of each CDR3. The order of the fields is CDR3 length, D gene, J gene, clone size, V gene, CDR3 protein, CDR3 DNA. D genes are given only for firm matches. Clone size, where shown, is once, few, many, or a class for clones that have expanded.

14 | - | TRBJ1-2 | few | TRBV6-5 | CASSPLGGNYGYTF | TGTGCCAGCAGCCCCCTGGGGGGTAACTATGGCTACACCTTC
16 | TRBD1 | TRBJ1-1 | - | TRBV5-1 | CASSIAGTGGLAEAFF | TGCGCCAGCAGCATAGCCGGGACAGGGGGTTTAGCTGAAGCTTTCTTT
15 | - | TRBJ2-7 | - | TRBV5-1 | CASSLSLGRNYEQYF | TGCGCCAGCAGCTTGTCCCTGGGGCGGAACTACGAGCAGTACTTC
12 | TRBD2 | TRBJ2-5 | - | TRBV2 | CASSDSSGTQYF | TGTGCCAGCAGTGATTCTAGCGGGACCCAGTACTTC
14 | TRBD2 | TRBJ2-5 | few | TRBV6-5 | CASSQRGLAETQYF | TGTGCCAGCAGTCAAAGGGGCCTAGCGGAAACCCAGTACTTC
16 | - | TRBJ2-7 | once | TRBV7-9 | CSSSLERRGPSYEQYF | TGTTCCAGCAGCTTAGAAAGGCGGGGGCCGTCCTACGAGCAGTACTTC
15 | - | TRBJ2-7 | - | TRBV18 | CASSPPEAPDSEQYF | TGTGCCAGCTCACCACCAGAGGCGCCGGATAGCGAGCAGTACTTC
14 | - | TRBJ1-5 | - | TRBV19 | CASRRSGLYAPQHF | TGTGCCAGTAGGAGGTCAGGGTTGTATGCGCCCCAGCATTTT
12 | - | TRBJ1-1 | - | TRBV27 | CASSSQGGVAFF | TGTGCCAGCAGTTCGCAGGGTGGTGTAGCTTTCTTT
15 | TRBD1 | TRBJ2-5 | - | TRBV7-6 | CASSAGDRQRETQYF | TGTGCCAGCAGCGCAGGGGACAGGCAGCGAGAGACCCAGTACTTC
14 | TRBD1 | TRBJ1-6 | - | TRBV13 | CASSLQGVNSPLHF | TGTGCCAGCAGCTTACAGGGGGTTAATTCACCCCTCCACTTT
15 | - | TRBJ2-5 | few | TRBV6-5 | CASTSPGEGGETQYF | TGTGCCAGCACCTCCCCAGGGGAGGGCGGGGAGACCCAGTACTTC
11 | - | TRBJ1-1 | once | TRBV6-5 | CASRGNTEAFF | TGTGCCAGCCGCGGGAACACTGAAGCTTTCTTT
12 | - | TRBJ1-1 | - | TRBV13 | CASTDSNTEAFF | TGTGCCAGTACGGACAGCAACACTGAAGCTTTCTTT
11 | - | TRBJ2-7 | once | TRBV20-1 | CSAAREDEQYF | TGCAGTGCTGCCAGGGAGGACGAGCAGTACTTC
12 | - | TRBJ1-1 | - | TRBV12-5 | CASGFGGAEAFF | TGTGCTAGTGGTTTTGGGGGGGCTGAAGCTTTCTTT
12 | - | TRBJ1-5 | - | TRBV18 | CASSPESQPQHF | TGTGCCAGCTCACCCGAGAGTCAGCCCCAGCATTTT
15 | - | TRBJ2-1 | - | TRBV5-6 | CASSRRGLSYNEQFF | TGTGCCAGCAGTCGTAGGGGACTCTCCTACAATGAGCAGTTCTTC
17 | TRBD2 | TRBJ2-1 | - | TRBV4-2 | CASSQDAGGARANEQFF | TGTGCCAGCAGCCAAGATGCGGGGGGGGCCAGGGCCAATGAGCAGTTCTTC
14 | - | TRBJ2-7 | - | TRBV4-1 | CASSQVAQGREQYF | TGCGCCAGCAGCCAAGTAGCTCAGGGTCGCGAGCAGTACTTC
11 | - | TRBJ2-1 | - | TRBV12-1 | CASSFDGVQFF | TGTGCCAGCAGCTTTGACGGGGTCCAGTTCTTC
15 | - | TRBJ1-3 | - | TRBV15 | CATSRDRGSGNTIYF | TGTGCCACCAGCAGAGATCGGGGGTCTGGAAACACCATATATTTT
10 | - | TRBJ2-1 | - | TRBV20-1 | CSASLHEQFF | TGCAGTGCTAGCCTCCATGAGCAGTTCTTC
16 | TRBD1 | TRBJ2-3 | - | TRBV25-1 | CASSDQGTGRADTQYF | TGTGCCAGCAGTGACCAAGGGACAGGGAGGGCCGATACGCAGTATTTT
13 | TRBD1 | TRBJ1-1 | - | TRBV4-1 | CASSQTGVAEAFF | TGCGCCAGCAGCCAAACAGGGGTGGCTGAAGCTTTCTTT
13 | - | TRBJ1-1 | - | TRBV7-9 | CSSSFQAATEAFF | TGTTCCAGCAGCTTTCAGGCTGCCACTGAAGCTTTCTTT
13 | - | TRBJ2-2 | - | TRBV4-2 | CASSQGDGGELFF | TGTGCCAGCTCTCAGGGCGATGGCGGGGAGCTGTTTTTT
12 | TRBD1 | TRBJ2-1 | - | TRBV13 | CASSLTGHEQFF | TGTGCCAGCAGCTTGACAGGGCATGAGCAGTTCTTC
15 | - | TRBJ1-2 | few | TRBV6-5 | CASSYRVGGAYGYTF | TGTGCCAGCAGTTACCGGGTGGGGGGGGCCTATGGCTACACCTTC
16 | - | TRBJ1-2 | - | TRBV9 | CASSAARGRDGYGYTF | TGTGCCAGCAGCGCCGCCAGGGGACGTGATGGCTATGGCTACACCTTC
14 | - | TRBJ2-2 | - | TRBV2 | CASLSFQGTGELFF | TGTGCCAGCCTTTCTTTTCAGGGCACCGGGGAGCTGTTTTTT
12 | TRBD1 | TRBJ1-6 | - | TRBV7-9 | CASSSGGSPLHF | TGTGCCAGCAGCTCAGGGGGTTCACCCCTCCACTTT
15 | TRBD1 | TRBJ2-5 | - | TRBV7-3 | CASSRTGTGKETQYF | TGTGCCAGCAGCCGCACAGGGACAGGGAAAGAGACCCAGTACTTC
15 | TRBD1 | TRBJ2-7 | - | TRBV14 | CASRPTGTGFYEQYF | TGTGCCAGCAGACCTACCGGGACAGGGTTCTACGAGCAGTACTTC
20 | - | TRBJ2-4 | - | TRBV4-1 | CASSQVFSRRDTKPRDIQYF | TGCGCCAGCAGCCAAGTGTTTTCGCGCCGGGACACTAAACCTCGGGACATTCAGTACTTC
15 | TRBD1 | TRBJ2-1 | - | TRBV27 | CASSYLRGTYNEQFF | TGTGCCAGCAGTTATCTCAGGGGGACCTACAATGAGCAGTTCTTC
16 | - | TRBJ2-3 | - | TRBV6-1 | CASSESVGQGTDTQYF | TGTGCCAGCAGTGAGTCCGTTGGGCAGGGCACAGATACGCAGTATTTT
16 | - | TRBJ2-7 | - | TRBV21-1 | CASSKVPPDSDIWQYF | TGTGCCAGCAGCAAAGTCCCCCCCGATTCGGACATATGGCAGTACTTC
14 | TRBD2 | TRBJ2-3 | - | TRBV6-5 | CASSYSRAGGTQYF | TGTGCCAGCAGTTACTCGAGAGCGGGAGGTACGCAGTATTTT
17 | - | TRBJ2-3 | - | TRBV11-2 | CASSYTSLGASTDTQYF | TGTGCCAGCAGTTATACCTCCCTGGGGGCGAGCACAGATACGCAGTATTTT
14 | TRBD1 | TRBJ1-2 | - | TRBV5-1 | CASRTTGHNYGYTF | TGCGCCAGCAGAACGACAGGGCACAACTATGGCTACACCTTC
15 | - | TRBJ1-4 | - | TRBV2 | CASSESGVGGEKLFF | TGTGCCAGCAGTGAATCGGGGGTTGGAGGTGAAAAACTGTTTTTT
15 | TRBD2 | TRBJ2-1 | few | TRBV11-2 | CASSTLAGSYNEQFF | TGTGCCAGCAGCACCTTAGCGGGTTCCTACAATGAGCAGTTCTTC
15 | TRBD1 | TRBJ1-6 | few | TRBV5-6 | CASSPRQGGHSPLHF | TGTGCCAGCAGCCCCAGACAGGGGGGACATTCACCCCTCCACTTT
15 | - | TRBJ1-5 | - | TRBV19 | CASRVDSNSNQPQHF | TGTGCCAGTAGGGTGGACAGCAATAGCAATCAGCCCCAGCATTTT
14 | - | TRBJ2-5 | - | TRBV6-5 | CASTEDTAGETQYF | TGTGCCAGCACCGAGGACACGGCCGGGGAGACCCAGTACTTC
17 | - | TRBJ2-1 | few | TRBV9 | CASSAIGVGSSYNEQFF | TGTGCCAGCAGTGCAATAGGAGTGGGGAGCTCCTACAATGAGCAGTTCTTC
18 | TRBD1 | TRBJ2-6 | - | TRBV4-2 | CASSQEQGSISGANVLTF | TGTGCCAGCAGCCAAGAACAGGGGTCCATATCCGGGGCCAACGTCCTGACTTTC
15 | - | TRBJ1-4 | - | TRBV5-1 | CASSVQLDSNEKLFF | TGCGCCAGCAGCGTCCAATTGGACAGTAATGAAAAACTGTTTTTT
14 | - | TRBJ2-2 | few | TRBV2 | CASSELRGTGELFF | TGTGCCAGCAGTGAGCTTAGGGGGACCGGGGAGCTGTTTTTT
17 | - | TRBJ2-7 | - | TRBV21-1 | CASSNSVLCGDRGEQYF | TGTGCCAGCAGCAACTCAGTCCTCTGCGGGGACCGCGGGGAGCAGTACTTC
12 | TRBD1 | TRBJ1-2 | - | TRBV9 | CASSVGQGAYTF | TGTGCCAGCAGCGTAGGTCAGGGGGCCTACACCTTC
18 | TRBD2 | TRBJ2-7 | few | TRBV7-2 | CASSLVSTIAGPPYEQYF | TGTGCCAGCAGCTTAGTATCGACCATAGCGGGTCCTCCCTACGAGCAGTACTTC
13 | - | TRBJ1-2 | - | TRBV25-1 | CASRGQGNYGYTF | TGTGCCAGCAGGGGGCAGGGTAACTATGGCTACACCTTC